The 24 T cell receptor beta chains presented below share a single source sample, sequenced in a study of cytomegalovirus exposure and HLA in healthy donors. The primer mix had 60 Vbeta and 13 Jbeta primers. Libraries were prepared by immunoSEQ multiplex PCR; TCRdb keeps only in-frame clonotypes and omits some of them. The sample holds around 170,000 clones; roughly 80% are singletons and the top ten take roughly 0.5%. The sample was PBMCs. Receptors were obtained from a woman aged 45-60 years in good health and CMV-seronegative.

This chain links TRBV25-1 with TRBJ2-1, with D tentatively TRBD2 (5 bases). Per germline, CDR1 MGHDK and CDR2 SYGVNS. This CDR3 spans 14 amino acids. V lost 6 bases, J lost 6 bases, and 15 bases lay in between. CDR3 bases: TGTGCCAGCAGCATATCACTTACTAGCAATGAGCAGTTCTTC. This sequence encodes CASSISLTSNEQFF.

Of note for this clone: The junction does not match germline at one end; this may be a read error. V usage is TRBV27 and J usage is TRBJ1-2; D might be TRBD1 (6 bases). This CDR3 contains 13 residues. Germline CDR1 MNHEY, CDR2 SMNVEV (reference sequence). CDR3 DNA sequence: TGTGCCAGCAGTCTATCAGGGGTTTCGGGCTACACCTTC. Encoded protein: CASSLSGVSGYTF.

The rearrangement uses TRBV2 and TRBJ1-5; D is uncertain. V was cut by 8 bases and J by 1 base, with 9 bases left in between. The CDR3 has 13 amino acids. CDR1 and CDR2 from the germline V gene are SNHLY and FYNNEI. CDR3: CASGPQSNQPQHF. The CDR3 DNA reads as TGTGCCAGCGGCCCACAGAGCAATCAGCCCCAGCATTTT.

The chain recombines TRBV6-5 with TRBJ2-7, with TRBD1 matching 7 bases. The CDR3 is 14 amino acids. Germline CDR1 is MNHEY and CDR2 is SVGAGI. V shed 7 bases, J shed 4 bases, and the junction held 10 bases outside the gene matches. The DNA for the CDR3 is TGTGCCAGCAACCCAGGGGACAGCCTATACGAGCAGTACTTC. As protein: CASNPGDSLYEQYF.

V and J are TRBV7-3 and TRBJ2-1; 13 bases are shared with TRBD2. The J segment lost 0 bases and the V segment lost 5 bases, leaving 10 bases of the junction unmatched. Germline CDR1 is SGHTA and CDR2 is FQGTGA. The CDR3 totals 19 residues. The DNA of the CDR3 is TGTGCCAGCAGCCTGACTAGCGGGGGGCCCCCAAGCTCCTACAATGAGCAGTTCTTC. Amino acids: CASSLTSGGPPSSYNEQFF.

The V call is TRBV18, the J call TRBJ2-5, with 9 bases lining up with TRBD2. Germline V CDR1 and CDR2: KGHSH, LQKENI. This CDR3 contains 16 residues. V was pared by 3 bases and J by 5 bases, with 10 bases of the junction left unmatched. The CDR3 region is CASSPLAGAYSETQYF. The CDR3 DNA reads as TGTGCCAGCTCACCCTTAGCGGGGGCCTATTCGGAGACCCAGTACTTC.

The chain carries TRBV6-5 and TRBJ1-3; D not resolved. The CDR3 loop spans 14 amino acids. V lost 5 bases and J 7 bases, leaving 15 bases between the germline ends. Germline values: CDR1 MNHEY, CDR2 SVGAGI. The CDR3 loop reads CASSPGEGRNTIYF. CDR3 nucleotide sequence: TGTGCCAGCAGTCCCGGCGAGGGCCGGAACACCATATATTTT.

Only a few counts were recorded for this clone. This chain connects TRBV7-2 to TRBJ2-6, with unresolved D. The V end lost 2 bases, the J end lost 1 base, and 9 bases lay between the germline ends. The CDR3 spans 16 residues. Germline values: CDR1 SGHTA, CDR2 FQGNSA. CDR3 in amino acids: CASSLSSVSGANVLTF. The CDR3 bases are TGTGCCAGCAGCTTATCCTCAGTGTCTGGGGCCAACGTCCTGACTTTC.

The rearrangement joins TRBV27 to TRBJ2-3; 11 bases are shared with TRBD2. The CDR3 is made up of 14 amino acids. The trim removed 4 bases at V and 3 bases at J, leaving 0 bases unmatched. Germline lookup yields CDR1 MNHEY and CDR2 SMNVEV (reference sequence). The CDR3 DNA reads TGTGCCAGCAGTTCTAGCGGGAGGACAGATACGCAGTATTTT. This translates into CASSSSGRTDTQYF.

CDR3 DNA sequence: TGTGCCAGTAGTATAGCACAAACTGGAAACACCATATATTTT. Amino acids: CASSIAQTGNTIYF. The V and J genes are TRBV19 and TRBJ1-3; D unresolved. Trimming left V 1 base short and J 2 bases short, with 6 bases between. This CDR3 has 14 amino acids. Germline CDR1 reads LNHDA; CDR2 reads SQIVND (reference sequence).

V is TRBV5-6 and J is TRBJ2-3, with TRBD2 as a possible D gene (5 bases). CDR3 size: 15 residues. The germline V gene has CDR1 SGHDT and CDR2 YYEEEE. V was clipped by 4 bases and J by 4 bases, with 16 bases between them. CDR3 DNA: TGTGCCAGCAGCCGCAGCTCGGGGAGTTCAGATACGCAGTATTTT. It is translated as CASSRSSGSSDTQYF.

The chain is built from TRBV7-2 and TRBJ1-1; 8 bases are a match to TRBD1. The junction had 9 bases not matched to a gene; V was cut back by 9 bases and J by 3 bases. CDR3 length equals 14 residues. Germline CDR1 SGHTA, CDR2 FQGNSA. DNA for the CDR3: TGTGCCAGTTTTCAGGGACAGGCCTACACTGAAGCTTTCTTT. Protein sequence: CASFQGQAYTEAFF. Full variable domain (rest looked up from reference TRBV7-2 and TRBJ1-1): GAGVSQSPSNKVTEKGKDVELRCDPISGHTALYWYRQSLGQGLEFLIYFQGNSAPDKSGLPSDRFSAERTGGSVSTLTIQRTQQEDSAVYLCASFQGQAYTEAFFGQGTRLTVV.

The chain is built from TRBV27 and TRBJ2-5; 8 bases are shared with TRBD2. V shed 8 bases and J 5 bases; nucleotides not matched to a gene: 10. The V gene's germline CDR1 is MNHEY and CDR2 SMNVEV (reference sequence). The CDR3 is made up of 14 amino acids. The CDR3 nucleotides read TGTGCCAGCGGTCGCCTCGGGGGGGTGGAGACCCAGTACTTC. Translation gives CASGRLGGVETQYF.

The chain carries TRBV7-2 and TRBJ1-1; D call uncertain. CDR1 is SGHTA, CDR2 FQGNSA, per germline. Trimming removed 5 bases at V and 2 bases at J, with 15 bases between. CDR3 length: 15 residues. The CDR3 sequence: CASSARVRVNTEAFF. The CDR3 nucleotides are TGTGCCAGCAGCGCGAGGGTTCGGGTAAACACTGAAGCTTTCTTT.

The chain employs TRBV18 and TRBJ2-7; the match to TRBD2 covers 11 bases. Germline V gene lookup returns CDR1 KGHSH and CDR2 LQKENI. This CDR3 spans 17 amino acids. V lost 3 bases and J lost 3; bases outside the gene matches: 10. CDR3 nucleotide sequence: TGTGCCAGCTCACCGTCTAGGATAGCGGGGGGGTTCTACGAGCAGTACTTC. Protein product: CASSPSRIAGGFYEQYF.

The CDR3 DNA follows: TGTGCCAGTAGCCCAAGGGTCCCGGGACAGGGGACGGCTGAAGCTTTCTTT. Its protein product is CASSPRVPGQGTAEAFF. This chain links TRBV19 with TRBJ1-1, with TRBD1 matching over 10 bases. The J segment lost 6 bases and the V segment lost 6 bases, leaving 16 bases of the junction unmatched. In germline, CDR1 is LNHDA, CDR2 SQIVND (reference sequence). This CDR3 region has 17 residues.

The V gene is TRBV5-6, the J gene TRBJ1-4, with D uncertain. The CDR3 contains 14 residues. Between the trimmed V and J ends, which lost 0 bases and 8 bases, there was a span of 11 bases. Germline V CDR1 and CDR2: SGHDT, YYEEEE. The CDR3 loop is CASSLASSVEKLFF. The CDR3 nucleotides are TGTGCCAGCAGCTTGGCTTCTTCGGTAGAAAAACTGTTTTTT.

Written as DNA, the CDR3 is TGTGCCTGGAAGGGCAGGGGGATGTACGAGCAGTACTTC. Translation: CAWKGRGMYEQYF. V is TRBV30 and J is TRBJ2-7, with 7 bases that match TRBD1. The junction had 7 bases not matched to a gene; V was cut back by 4 bases and J by 4 bases. CDR1 and CDR2 from the germline V gene are GTSNPN and SVGIG (reference sequence). The CDR3 extends over 13 amino acids.

The V and J genes are TRBV5-1 and TRBJ1-2; D is ambiguous. Germline assignment: CDR1 SGHRS and CDR2 YFSETQ. This CDR3 is 12 amino acids long. V dropped 0 bases and J dropped 4 bases, with 4 bases sitting between them. The CDR3, as DNA: TGCGCCAGCAGCTTGGCCAGCTATGGCTACACCTTC. Translated: CASSLASYGYTF.

The rearrangement links TRBV28 to TRBJ2-1; D call uncertain. Germline V CDR1 and CDR2: MDHEN, SYDVKM. Trimming left V 6 bases short and J 4 bases short, with 16 bases between. The CDR3 length is 15 residues. DNA for the CDR3: TGTGCCAGCAGGGAAGCCCCTCGGGTATACAATGAGCAGTTCTTC. It specifies CASREAPRVYNEQFF. Full variable domain (missing parts from reference TRBV28 and TRBJ2-1): DVKVTQSSRYLVKRTGEKVFLECVQDMDHENMFWYRQDPGLGLRLIYFSYDVKMKEKGDIPEGYSVSREKKERFSLILESASTNQTSMYLCASREAPRVYNEQFFGPGTRLTVL.

The chain links TRBV19 to TRBJ2-7; D is ambiguous. The CDR3 length is 13 residues. Trimming stripped 4 bases from V and 5 bases from J, with 12 bases between. The germline gives CDR1 LNHDA, CDR2 SQIVND (reference sequence). The DNA for the CDR3 is TGTGCCAGTAGTACTACGTGGGCCGACGAGCAGTACTTC. Translated, it gives CASSTTWADEQYF.

Notes on this clone: The junction shows a germline mismatch at one end, possibly a read error. The rearrangement links TRBV18 to TRBJ2-1; maybe TRBD2 (5 bases). The CDR3 spans 13 residues. The germline V gene has CDR1 KGHSH and CDR2 LQKENI. CDR3 DNA: TGTGCCAGCTCGCCCCTAGCTTACAGTGAGCAGTTCTTC. Its protein product is CASSPLAYSEQFF.

This clone was seen a few times. J is TRBJ1-3 and V is TRBV7-6; D ambiguous. V lost 5 bases to trimming and J lost 7 bases, with 12 bases between them. Germline CDR1 SGHVS, CDR2 FNYEAQ. This CDR3 spans 13 amino acids. The CDR3 DNA follows: TGTGCCAGCAGCCCTCTTAGCTGGAACACCATATATTTT. Its translation is CASSPLSWNTIYF.

In nucleotides, the CDR3 is TGTGCCAGCAGCGTATCAGGACTAGGATCATCTCGGTCCTACAATGAGCAGTTCTTC. As protein: CASSVSGLGSSRSYNEQFF. The chain uses TRBV9 and TRBJ2-1, with 7 bases matching TRBD2. The V segment lost 1 base and the J segment 1 base; nucleotides outside the gene matches: 14. This CDR3 region has 19 residues. Per germline, CDR1 SGDLS and CDR2 YYNGEE.